Sequencing of this T cell receptor (beta chain) was carried out in a study of blood T cell repertoires in COVID-19. About the research overall: Researchers got acute and convalescent COVID-19 samples from the United States, Italy and Spain. T cells, B-cell-depleted T cells, or PBMCs supplied cDNA or gDNA.

At least ten counts were recorded for this clone. Libraries were prepared by immunoSEQ multiplex PCR; TCRdb keeps only in-frame clonotypes and omits some of them. The sample comprises approximately 200,000 clones, 80% to 85% of which are singletons, and 12% rests with the top ten. The Seattle patients joined while their infection was active and were tracked longitudinally afterward. Germline assignment: CDR1 SGHVS and CDR2 FQNEAQ. Deletions cut 4 bases from V and 8 bases from J, with 17 bases between. The CDR3 runs 14 residues. Sequenced: peripheral blood. The gene calls are TRBV7-8 and TRBJ1-2; D is uncertain. This receptor was identified in a woman of 80 years or more with COVID-19, enrolled during active disease. The CDR3 reads CASSYQTGRVGYTF. As DNA, the CDR3 is TGTGCCAGCAGCTACCAGACGGGAAGGGTCGGCTACACCTTC.